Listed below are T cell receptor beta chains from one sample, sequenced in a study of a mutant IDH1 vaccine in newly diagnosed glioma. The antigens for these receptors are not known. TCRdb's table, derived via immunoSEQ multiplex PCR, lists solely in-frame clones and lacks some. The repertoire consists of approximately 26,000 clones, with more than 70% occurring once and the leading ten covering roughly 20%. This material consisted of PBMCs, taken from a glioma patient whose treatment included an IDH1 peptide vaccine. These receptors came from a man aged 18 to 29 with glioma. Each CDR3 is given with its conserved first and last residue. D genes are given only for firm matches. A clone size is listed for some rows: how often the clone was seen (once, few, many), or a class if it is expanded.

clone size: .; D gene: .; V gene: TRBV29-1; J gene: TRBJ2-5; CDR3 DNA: TGCAGCGTTGGAGGGACCGACGGGACCCAGTACTTC; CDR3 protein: CSVGGTDGTQYF
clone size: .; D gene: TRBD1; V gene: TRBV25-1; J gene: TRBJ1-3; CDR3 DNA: TGTGCCACCAGGGACTGGGGGACAGGGGTCTCTGGAAACACCATATATTTT; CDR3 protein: CATRDWGTGVSGNTIYF
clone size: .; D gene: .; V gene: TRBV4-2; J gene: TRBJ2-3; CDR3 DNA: TGTGCCAGCAGCCAAGTGATGACCGGTAGCACAGATACGCAGTATTTT; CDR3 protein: CASSQVMTGSTDTQYF
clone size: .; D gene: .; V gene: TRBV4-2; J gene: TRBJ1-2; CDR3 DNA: TGTGCCAGCAGCCAATCCTTGGTATATGGCTACACCTTC; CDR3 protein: CASSQSLVYGYTF
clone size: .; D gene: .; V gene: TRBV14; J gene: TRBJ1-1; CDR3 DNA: TGTGCCAGCAGCCCCCAGGGAAACACTGAAGCTTTCTTT; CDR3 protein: CASSPQGNTEAFF
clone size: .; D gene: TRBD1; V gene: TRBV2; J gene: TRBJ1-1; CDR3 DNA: TGTGCCAGCGGACAGGAGAGAAACACTGAAGCTTTCTTT; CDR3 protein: CASGQERNTEAFF
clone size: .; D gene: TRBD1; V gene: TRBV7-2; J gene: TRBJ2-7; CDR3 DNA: TGTGCCAGCAGCTGGGACAGGGGCGAGCAGTACTTC; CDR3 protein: CASSWDRGEQYF
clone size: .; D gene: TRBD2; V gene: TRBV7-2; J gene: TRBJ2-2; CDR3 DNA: TGTGCCAGCAGCCCCCAGAGCGGGAGGCCCGGGGAGCTGTTTTTT; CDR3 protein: CASSPQSGRPGELFF
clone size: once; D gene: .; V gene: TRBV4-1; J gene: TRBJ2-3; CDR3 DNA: TGCGCCAGCAGCCCTGAGTGGGAGGGCACAGATACGCAGTATTTT; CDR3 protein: CASSPEWEGTDTQYF
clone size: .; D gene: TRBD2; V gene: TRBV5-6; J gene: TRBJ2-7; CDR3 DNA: TGTGCCAGCAGACTAGCGGGAGGGCGGGGGGAGCAGTACTTC; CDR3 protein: CASRLAGGRGEQYF
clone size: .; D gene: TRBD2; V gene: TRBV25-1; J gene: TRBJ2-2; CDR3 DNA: TGTGCCAGCAGCTCGACTAGCGGGAGTGTCGGGGAGCTGTTTTTT; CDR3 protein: CASSSTSGSVGELFF
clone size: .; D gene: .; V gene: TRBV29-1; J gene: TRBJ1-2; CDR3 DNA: TGCAGCGTTGACAACGGGGGGAAGAATGGCTACACCTTC; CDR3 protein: CSVDNGGKNGYTF
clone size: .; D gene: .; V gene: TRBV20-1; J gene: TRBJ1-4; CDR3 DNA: TGCAGTGCTAGTATTCGGGAAAAACTGTTTTTT; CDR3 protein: CSASIREKLFF
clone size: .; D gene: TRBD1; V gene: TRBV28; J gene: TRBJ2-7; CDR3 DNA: TGTGCCAGCAGTCCCAGGGTAGACAGGGGAACCCACGAGCAGTACTTC; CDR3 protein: CASSPRVDRGTHEQYF